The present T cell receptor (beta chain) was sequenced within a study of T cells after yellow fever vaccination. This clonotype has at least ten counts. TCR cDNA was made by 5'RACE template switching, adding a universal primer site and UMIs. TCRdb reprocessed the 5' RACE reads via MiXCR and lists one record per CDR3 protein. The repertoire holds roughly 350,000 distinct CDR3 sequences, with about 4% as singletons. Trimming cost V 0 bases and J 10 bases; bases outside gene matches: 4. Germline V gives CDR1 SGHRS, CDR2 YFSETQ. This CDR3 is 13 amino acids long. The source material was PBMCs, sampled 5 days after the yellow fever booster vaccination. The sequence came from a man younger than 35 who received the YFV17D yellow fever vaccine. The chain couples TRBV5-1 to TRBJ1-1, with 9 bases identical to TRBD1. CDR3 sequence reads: CASSLVLGQGAFF. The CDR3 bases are TGCGCCAGCAGCTTGGTGTTGGGACAGGGAGCTTTCTTT.